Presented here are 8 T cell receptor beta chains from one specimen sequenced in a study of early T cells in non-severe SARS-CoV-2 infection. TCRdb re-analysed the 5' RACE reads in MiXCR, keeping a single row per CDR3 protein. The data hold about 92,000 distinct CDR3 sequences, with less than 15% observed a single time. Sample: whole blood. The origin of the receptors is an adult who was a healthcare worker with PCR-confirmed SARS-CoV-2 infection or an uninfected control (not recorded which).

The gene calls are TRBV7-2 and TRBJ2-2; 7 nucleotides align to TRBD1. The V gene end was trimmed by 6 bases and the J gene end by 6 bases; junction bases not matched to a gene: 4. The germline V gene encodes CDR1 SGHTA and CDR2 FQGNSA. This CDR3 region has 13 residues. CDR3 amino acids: CASSRQGSGELFF. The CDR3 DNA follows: TGTGCCAGCAGTCGACAGGGCTCCGGGGAGCTGTTTTTT. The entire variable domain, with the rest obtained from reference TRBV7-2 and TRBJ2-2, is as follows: GAGVSQSPSNKVTEKGKDVELRCDPISGHTALYWYRQSLGQGLEFLIYFQGNSAPDKSGLPSDRFSAERTGGSVSTLTIQRTQQEDSAVYLCASSRQGSGELFFGEGSRLTVL.

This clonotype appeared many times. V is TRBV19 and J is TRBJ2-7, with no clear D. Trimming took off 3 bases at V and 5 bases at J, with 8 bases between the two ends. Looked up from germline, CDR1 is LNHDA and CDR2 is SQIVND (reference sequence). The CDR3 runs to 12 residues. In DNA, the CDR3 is TGTGCCAGTAGTATTAAAGAGGACGAGCAGTACTTC. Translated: CASSIKEDEQYF.

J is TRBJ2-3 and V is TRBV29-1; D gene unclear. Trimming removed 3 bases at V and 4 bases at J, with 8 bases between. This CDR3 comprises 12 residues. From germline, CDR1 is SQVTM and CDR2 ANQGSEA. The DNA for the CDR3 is TGCAGCGTTGATTCTTCTGCAGATACGCAGTATTTT. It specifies CSVDSSADTQYF.

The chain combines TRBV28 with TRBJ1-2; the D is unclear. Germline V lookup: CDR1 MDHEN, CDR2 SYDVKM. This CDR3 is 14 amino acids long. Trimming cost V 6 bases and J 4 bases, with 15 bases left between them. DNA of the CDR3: TGTGCCAGCAGCTCTAACAGCCTCGTCTATGGCTACACCTTC. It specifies CASSSNSLVYGYTF.

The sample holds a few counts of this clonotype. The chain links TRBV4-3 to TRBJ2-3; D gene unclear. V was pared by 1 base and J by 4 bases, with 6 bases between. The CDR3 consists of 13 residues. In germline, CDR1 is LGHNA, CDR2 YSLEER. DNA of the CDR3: TGCGCCAGCAGCCAAGTCCTGTCAGATACGCAGTATTTT. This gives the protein CASSQVLSDTQYF.

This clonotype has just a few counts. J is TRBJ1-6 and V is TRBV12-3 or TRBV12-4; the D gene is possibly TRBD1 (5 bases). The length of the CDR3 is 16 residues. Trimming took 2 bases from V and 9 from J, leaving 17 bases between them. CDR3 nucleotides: TGTGCCAGCAGTTTATCGGGGGGATCCTCGGGTTCACCCCTCCACTTT. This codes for CASSLSGGSSGSPLHF.

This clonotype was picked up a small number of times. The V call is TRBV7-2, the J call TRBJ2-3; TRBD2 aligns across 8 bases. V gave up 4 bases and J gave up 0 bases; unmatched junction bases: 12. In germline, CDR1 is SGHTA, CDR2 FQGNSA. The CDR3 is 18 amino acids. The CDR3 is CASSSRPLAGTSTDTQYF. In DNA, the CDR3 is TGTGCCAGCAGCTCTAGGCCATTAGCGGGGACAAGCACAGATACGCAGTATTTT.

The CDR3 region has the DNA TGTGCCAGCAGTAAACCCGGGTCCTTAACGGCCGGGGAGCTGTTTTTT. Translating gives CASSKPGSLTAGELFF. The chain is built from TRBV6-2 or TRBV6-3 and TRBJ2-2; D is uncertain. Germline V gene sequence: CDR1 MNHEY, CDR2 SVGEGT. The V end was cut by 5 bases, the J end by 6 bases, with 19 bases between. The CDR3 sequence is 16 residues long.